The text below deals with one T cell receptor (beta chain). Antigen: not known. The junction shows a germline mismatch at one end, possibly a read error. Unique molecular identifier tags were affixed to discrete cDNA molecules. From the 5' RACE reads, TCRdb called clonotypes with MiXCR, one entry per CDR3 protein. The data hold about 90,000 distinct CDR3 sequences, with around 14% observed a single time. The sample comes from a study of early T cells in non-severe SARS-CoV-2 infection. Study-level background: Alpha and beta chains were unpaired, from unsorted whole-blood bulk RNA. General study points: Sequences matched to VDJdb favored anti-spike CD8 responses, while private and CD4 specificities were missed.

The clonotype was recovered from an adult who was a healthcare worker with PCR-confirmed SARS-CoV-2 infection or an uninfected control (not recorded which). Sequencing was carried out using whole blood.

CDR3 in amino acids: CPSSPWERGGTEAFF. The CDR3 DNA reads TGTCCCAGCAGCCCATGGGAACGGGGCGGGACTGAAGCTTTCTTT. The rearrangement links TRBV3-1 to TRBJ1-1; D possibly corresponds to TRBD1 (5 bases). There are 15 residues in the CDR3. CDR1 and CDR2 (germline): LGHDT, YNNKEL (reference sequence).